This TCR beta chain stems from a study of regulatory T cells in long-lasting Graves disease. Time point described: newly diagnosed GD, antithyroid drugs for less than 3 months. PBMCs were the source of the RNA used for TCR sequencing. The CDR3 is made up of 15 amino acids. Trimming removed 0 bases at V and 5 bases at J, with 13 bases between. Germline assignment: CDR1 KGHSH and CDR2 LQKENI. The authors built TCR beta libraries using iRepertoire HTBI primers and Arm-PCR of CDR3 regions. MiXCR, applied by TCRdb to the multiplex PCR reads, yields one record per CDR3 protein. The table includes some 250,000 distinct CDR3 sequences, more than 15% detected once. This sample also belongs to another study, concerning T cells in Graves' hyperthyroidism and ophthalmopathy.

Specimen: peripheral blood mononuclear cells (PBMCs), collected at new diagnosis, from a patient treated with antithyroid drugs. The J gene is TRBJ2-5, the V gene TRBV18; a weak D match, TRBD2 (5 bases). This sequence was found in a woman in her 30s with Graves disease. The CDR3 spells CASSPPSARGETQYF. The CDR3 DNA is TGTGCCAGCTCACCACCATCAGCCCGCGGGGAGACCCAGTACTTC.